This TCR beta chain stems from a study of human CD8 memory T cell subsets. Cells that were CCR7+ PD-1- TIGIT- were defined as the stem-like memory CD8+ T cell population, referred to as TSTEM. Germline loops: CDR1 SGHTA, CDR2 FQGNSA. The CDR3 length is 12 residues. Points on this clonotype: Its target is not known.

A UMI-labeled 5' RACE approach was the method that produced the TCR beta libraries. No DNA is given; TCRdb re-called the 5' RACE reads and lists each CDR3 protein once. This sample's clone table lists several thousand distinct CDR3 sequences. Study findings and constraints: Stem-like memory T cells matched precursor exhausted T cells in high diversity, which effector memory cells lacked. The authors found that stem-like memory and precursor exhausted T cell repertoires overlapped minimally. This study sequenced only the T cell receptor beta chains and no others.

This sequence was found in a human donor in good health. The sequencing sample was made of CD8+ stem-like memory T cells (TSCM and TCM) sorted from PBMCs. Subset reported: stem-like memory CD8 T cells (TSTEM), CCR7+ PD-1- TIGIT-. The chain employs TRBV7-2 and TRBJ1-2; TCRdb proposes TRBD1, but this gene call is untestable without DNA. The CDR3 loop is CASSTGDYGYTF.